This T cell receptor (beta chain) was retrieved from a study of blood T cells in healthy people across ages. Study conclusions and caveats: Possibly, changes in expanded clonotypes were confounded because donor CMV status was unknown. In older individuals, TCR beta diversity per million T cells was lower, falling roughly linearly with age.

Per sample, at least 5 micrograms of total RNA were extracted. A J-beta primer mix and a sample-barcoded 5' primer were used in a second PCR of about 7 to 12 cycles. One entry per CDR3 protein, called by TCRdb with MiXCR from the 5' RACE reads. Of over 700,000 distinct CDR3 sequences in the sample, approximately 55% are singletons; the top ten hold about two fifths. Note on this clonotype: Its matching antigen is unknown. One end of the junction is discordant with germline, which a read error may explain.

The germline V gene has CDR1 SNHLY and CDR2 FYNNEI. The CDR3 length is 15 residues. The sequenced sample consisted of blood. This clonotype originated in a man at least 80 years old in good health. V and J are TRBV2 and TRBJ2-1; 8 bases map to TRBD2. CDR3 residues: CACSEEGAGATEQFF. CDR3 nucleotide sequence: TGTGCCTGCAGTGAAGAAGGAGCGGGAGCCACCGAGCAGTTCTTC.